A single sample is the source of the 17 T cell receptor beta chains below, sequenced in a study of T cell changes during pregnancy in multiple sclerosis. The repertoire was sequenced with immunoSEQ multiplex PCR; TCRdb's copy has only in-frame clones and lacks some. Of some 110,000 clones listed, 80% to 95% are singletons. The sample consisted of peripheral blood, taken after pregnancy. Receptor source: a female donor with multiple sclerosis, enrolled in a pregnancy study.

The chain carries TRBV27 and TRBJ2-7; 9 nucleotides agree with TRBD2. V trimming: 6 bases; J trimming: 1 base; junction bases outside the gene matches: 10. Germline loops: CDR1 MNHEY, CDR2 SMNVEV (reference sequence). The CDR3 runs to 16 residues. The CDR3 region is CASSQGPSGMSYEQYF. Here the CDR3 DNA reads TGTGCCAGCAGCCAGGGGCCTAGCGGGATGTCCTACGAGCAGTACTTC.

V gene TRBV10-3 combines with J gene TRBJ1-1; 8 bases are shared with TRBD1. The germline V gene has CDR1 ENHRY and CDR2 SYGVKD. CDR3 size: 12 residues. V shed 10 bases and J 8 bases; nucleotides not matched to a gene: 9. The CDR3 region is CATSMGDREAFF. The CDR3 DNA reads TGTGCCACTAGCATGGGGGACAGGGAAGCTTTCTTT.

The CDR3 spells CASSLGAQYNEQFF. CDR3 coding DNA: TGTGCCAGCAGCTTAGGGGCTCAATACAATGAGCAGTTCTTC. The chain is built from TRBV7-3 and TRBJ2-1; weak D call: TRBD1 (5 bases). Germline CDR1 SGHTA, CDR2 FQGTGA. Between the trimmed V and J ends, which lost 2 bases and 4 bases, there was a span of 9 bases. This CDR3 region has 14 residues.

This clone came up a few times. V is TRBV19 and J is TRBJ1-1; 8 bases are shared with TRBD1. CDR3 length: 14 residues. Germline CDR1 LNHDA, CDR2 SQIVND (reference sequence). The ends lost 6 bases at V and 2 bases at J; junction bases unmatched: 5. The CDR3 loop is CASRADRGNTEAFF. As DNA, the CDR3 is TGTGCCAGTAGGGCAGACAGGGGAAACACTGAAGCTTTCTTT.

This chain connects TRBV2 to TRBJ2-7; D is perhaps TRBD1 (5 bases). V lost 3 bases, J lost 5 bases, and 14 bases lay in between. Looked up from germline, CDR1 is SNHLY and CDR2 is FYNNEI. This CDR3 has 14 amino acids. CDR3 residues: CASSELRVGDEQYF. In nucleotides, the CDR3 is TGTGCCAGCAGTGAGCTCAGGGTTGGGGACGAGCAGTACTTC.

The chain employs TRBV6-5 and TRBJ2-7; tentatively, D is TRBD1 (6 bases). V was trimmed by 9 bases and J by 7 bases, leaving 19 bases between them. The CDR3 contains 13 residues. The germline gives CDR1 MNHEY, CDR2 SVGAGI. The CDR3 DNA reads as TGTGCCAGTTGGAGGAACAGGGACCGGGAGCAGTACTTC. Amino acid sequence: CASWRNRDREQYF.

The CDR3 DNA reads as TGCGCCAGCAGCTTGGAGGGGGTTCCTAATGAAAAACTGTTTTTT. This encodes CASSLEGVPNEKLFF. The chain links TRBV5-1 to TRBJ1-4, with a possible D match to TRBD1 (6 bases). Germline V gives CDR1 SGHRS, CDR2 YFSETQ. Trimming cost V 0 bases and J 3 bases, with 9 bases left between them. This CDR3 is 15 amino acids long.

The V call is TRBV7-8, the J call TRBJ2-1, with D perhaps matching TRBD1 (6 bases). Germline loops: CDR1 SGHVS, CDR2 FQNEAQ. The CDR3 totals 18 residues. Trimming stripped 5 bases from V and 2 bases from J, with 22 bases between. CDR3 in DNA: TGTGCCAGCAGCCCCCCGGACAGAGCCTTTTCCCCCTACAATGAGCAGTTCTTC. Its protein product is CASSPPDRAFSPYNEQFF. The full variable domain, in which reference TRBV7-8 and TRBJ2-1 provide the parts outside the CDR3, is GAGVSQSPRYKVAKRGQDVALRCDPISGHVSLFWYQQALGQGPEFLTYFQNEAQLDKSGLPSDRFFAERPEGSVSTLKIQRTQQEDSAVYLCASSPPDRAFSPYNEQFFGPGTRLTVL.

V gene TRBV5-1 combines with J gene TRBJ1-1; 10 bases align to TRBD1. V lost 1 base, J lost 4 bases, and 4 bases stayed unmatched. The CDR3 consists of 15 residues. Looked up from germline, CDR1 is SGHRS and CDR2 is YFSETQ. The CDR3 region is CASSLRRTGGTEAFF. CDR3 DNA sequence: TGCGCCAGCAGCTTGCGGCGGACAGGGGGCACTGAAGCTTTCTTT.

The count of this clone is one. This chain joins TRBV7-9 and TRBJ1-3; D remains unclear. The CDR3 contains 11 residues. The germline V gene encodes CDR1 SEHNR and CDR2 FQNEAQ (reference sequence). V was pared by 1 base and J by 11 bases, with 6 bases between. As DNA, the CDR3 is TGTGCCAGCAGCTTAGGGCCATCCATATATTTT. Protein product: CASSLGPSIYF.

The J gene is TRBJ1-3, the V gene TRBV7-2; D is perhaps TRBD1 (6 bases). The germline V gene encodes CDR1 SGHTA and CDR2 FQGNSA. The CDR3 runs 16 residues. Trimming removed 0 bases from V and 3 bases from J, with 12 bases in between. For the CDR3, the DNA is TGTGCCAGCAGCTTAGCGCTGCAGGGGTATGGAAACACCATATATTTT. Translated: CASSLALQGYGNTIYF. Full variable domain (remainder filled in from reference TRBV7-2 and TRBJ1-3): GAGVSQSPSNKVTEKGKDVELRCDPISGHTALYWYRQSLGQGLEFLIYFQGNSAPDKSGLPSDRFSAERTGGSVSTLTIQRTQQEDSAVYLCASSLALQGYGNTIYFGEGSWLTVV.

The chain is built from TRBV19 and TRBJ1-2; D is possibly TRBD1 (5 bases). The CDR3 sequence is 13 residues long. Per the germline V gene, CDR1 is LNHDA and CDR2 is SQIVND (reference sequence). Between the trimmed V and J ends, which lost 6 bases and 0 bases, there was a span of 8 bases. CDR3 in DNA: TGTGCCAGTAGCACGGACACTAACTATGGCTACACCTTC. Its protein product is CASSTDTNYGYTF.

The chain carries TRBV6-1 and TRBJ2-5; 7 nucleotides agree with TRBD2. Germline loops: CDR1 MNHNS, CDR2 SASEGT. V shed 3 bases, J shed 2 bases, and the junction held 6 bases outside the gene matches. The CDR3 runs 15 residues. The CDR3 protein is CASSEASGTQETQYF. CDR3 nucleotide sequence: TGTGCCAGCAGTGAGGCTAGCGGAACGCAAGAGACCCAGTACTTC.

The chain is built from TRBV6-5 and TRBJ1-4; TRBD1 aligns across 10 bases. CDR3 size: 14 residues. With V trimmed by 6 bases and J by 8 bases, 6 bases remained unmatched. In germline, CDR1 is MNHEY, CDR2 SVGAGI. CDR3 DNA: TGTGCCAGCAGCCCGGGACAGGGGTACGAAAAACTGTTTTTT. This sequence encodes CASSPGQGYEKLFF.

The chain couples TRBV6-6 to TRBJ2-1, with TRBD2 identical over 10 bases. Unmatched junction bases numbered 4, after V lost 7 bases and J lost 7 bases. Per the germline V gene, CDR1 is MNHNY and CDR2 is SVGAGI (reference sequence). The CDR3 is made up of 13 amino acids. The CDR3 sequence: CASTLAGENEQFF. CDR3 bases: TGTGCCAGCACTCTAGCGGGAGAAAATGAGCAGTTCTTC.

The J gene is TRBJ2-2, the V gene TRBV9, with TRBD2 matching 8 bases. Per the germline V gene, CDR1 is SGDLS and CDR2 is YYNGEE. Trimming removed 5 bases from V and 3 bases from J; junction bases left unmatched: 9. The CDR3 extends over 16 amino acids. CDR3 amino acids: CASSFRRGGDTGELFF. The CDR3 DNA is TGTGCCAGCAGTTTTCGCCGGGGGGGAGACACCGGGGAGCTGTTTTTT. Using reference TRBV9 and TRBJ2-2 for the parts outside the CDR3, the full variable domain is DSGVTQTPKHLITATGQRVTLRCSPRSGDLSVYWYQQSLDQGLQFLIQYYNGEERAKGNILERFSAQQFPDLHSELNLSSLELGDSALYFCASSFRRGGDTGELFFGEGSRLTVL.

The genes are TRBV12-5 and TRBJ2-3; the match to TRBD2 covers 9 bases. CDR3 size: 16 residues. After removal of 7 bases from V and 3 bases from J, the junction contained 11 bases not matched to a gene. CDR1 LGHNT and CDR2 FRNRAP come from the germline V gene. This CDR3 reads CASAPGASGMTDTQYF. The CDR3 region has the DNA TGTGCTAGTGCCCCTGGGGCTAGCGGGATGACAGATACGCAGTATTTT.